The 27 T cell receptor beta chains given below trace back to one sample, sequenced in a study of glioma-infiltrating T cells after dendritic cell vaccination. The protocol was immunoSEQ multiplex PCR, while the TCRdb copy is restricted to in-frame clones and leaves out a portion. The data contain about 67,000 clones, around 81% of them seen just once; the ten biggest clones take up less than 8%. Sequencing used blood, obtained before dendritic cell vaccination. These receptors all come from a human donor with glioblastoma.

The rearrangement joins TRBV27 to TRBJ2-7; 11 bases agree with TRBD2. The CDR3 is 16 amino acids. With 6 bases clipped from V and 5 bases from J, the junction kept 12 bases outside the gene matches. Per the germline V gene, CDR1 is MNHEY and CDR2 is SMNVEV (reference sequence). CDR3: CASRLLPGLADDEQYF. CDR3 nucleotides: TGTGCCAGCAGATTACTACCGGGACTAGCGGACGACGAGCAGTACTTC.

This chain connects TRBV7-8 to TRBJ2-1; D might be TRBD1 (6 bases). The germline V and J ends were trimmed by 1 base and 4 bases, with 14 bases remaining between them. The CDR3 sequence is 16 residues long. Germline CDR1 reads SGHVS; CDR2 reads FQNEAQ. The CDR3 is CASSLDFQGRYNEQFF. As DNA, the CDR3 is TGTGCCAGCAGCTTAGACTTCCAGGGGCGATACAATGAGCAGTTCTTC.

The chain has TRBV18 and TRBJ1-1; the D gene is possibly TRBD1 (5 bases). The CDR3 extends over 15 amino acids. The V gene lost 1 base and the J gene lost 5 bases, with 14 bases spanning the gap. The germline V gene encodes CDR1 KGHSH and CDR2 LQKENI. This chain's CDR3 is CASSPQSSRETEAFF. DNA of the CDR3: TGTGCCAGCTCACCACAGTCCAGCAGGGAAACTGAAGCTTTCTTT.

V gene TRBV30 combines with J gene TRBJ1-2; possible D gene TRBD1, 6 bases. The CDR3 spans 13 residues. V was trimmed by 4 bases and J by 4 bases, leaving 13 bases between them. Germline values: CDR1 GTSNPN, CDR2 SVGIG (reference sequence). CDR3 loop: CAWTPGGAYGYTF. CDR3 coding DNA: TGTGCCTGGACCCCCGGGGGGGCCTATGGCTACACCTTC.

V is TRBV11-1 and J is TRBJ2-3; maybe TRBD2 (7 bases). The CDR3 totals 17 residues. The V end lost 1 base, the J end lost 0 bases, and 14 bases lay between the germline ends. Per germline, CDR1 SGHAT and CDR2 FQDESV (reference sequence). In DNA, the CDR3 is TGTGCCAGCAGCTTAGATGCGGGGGCAACTAGCACAGATACGCAGTATTTT. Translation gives CASSLDAGATSTDTQYF.

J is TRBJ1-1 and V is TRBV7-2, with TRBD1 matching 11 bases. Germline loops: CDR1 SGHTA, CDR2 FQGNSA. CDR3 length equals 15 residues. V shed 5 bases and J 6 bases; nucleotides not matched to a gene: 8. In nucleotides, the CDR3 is TGTGCCAGCAGCGTTTTGGGACAGGGGGGGGCTGAAGCTTTCTTT. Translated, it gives CASSVLGQGGAEAFF.

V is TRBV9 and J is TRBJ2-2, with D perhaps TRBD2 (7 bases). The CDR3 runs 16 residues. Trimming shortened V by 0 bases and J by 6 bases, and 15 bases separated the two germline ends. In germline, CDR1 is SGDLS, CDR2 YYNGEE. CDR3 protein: CASSVEGGGGSGELFF. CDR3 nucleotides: TGTGCCAGCAGCGTAGAAGGCGGGGGCGGATCCGGGGAGCTGTTTTTT.

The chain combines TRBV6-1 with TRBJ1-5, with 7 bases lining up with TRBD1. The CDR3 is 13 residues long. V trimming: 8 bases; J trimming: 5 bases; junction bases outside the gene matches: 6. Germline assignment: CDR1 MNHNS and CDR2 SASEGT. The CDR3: CASHHRGHQPQHF. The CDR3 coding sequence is TGTGCCAGCCATCACAGGGGTCATCAGCCCCAGCATTTT.

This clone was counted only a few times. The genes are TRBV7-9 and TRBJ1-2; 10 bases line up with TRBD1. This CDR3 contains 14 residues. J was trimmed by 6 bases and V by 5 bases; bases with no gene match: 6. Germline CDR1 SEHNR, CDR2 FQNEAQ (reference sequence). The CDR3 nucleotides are TGTGCCAGCAGCCAAGGGACAGGGGTGCATGGCTACACCTTC. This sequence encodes CASSQGTGVHGYTF.

CDR3: CASSLATGGDMNTEAFF. CDR3 bases: TGCGCCAGCAGCTTGGCCACAGGGGGAGACATGAACACTGAAGCTTTCTTT. This chain uses TRBV5-1 with TRBJ1-1; 8 nucleotides agree with TRBD1. V shed 0 bases, J shed 0 bases, and the junction held 7 bases outside the gene matches. Germline V CDR1 and CDR2: SGHRS, YFSETQ. There are 17 residues in the CDR3.

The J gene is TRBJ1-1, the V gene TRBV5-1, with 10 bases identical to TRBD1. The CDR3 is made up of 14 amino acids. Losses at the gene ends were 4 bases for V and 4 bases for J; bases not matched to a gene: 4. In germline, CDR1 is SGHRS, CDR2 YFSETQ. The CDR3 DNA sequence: TGCGCCAGCAGCCCGGGACAGGGGTTCACTGAAGCTTTCTTT. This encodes CASSPGQGFTEAFF. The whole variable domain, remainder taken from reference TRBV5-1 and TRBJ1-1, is KAGVTQTPRYLIKTRGQQVTLSCSPISGHRSVSWYQQTPGQGLQFLFEYFSETQRNKGNFPGRFSGRQFSNSRSEMNVSTLELGDSALYLCASSPGQGFTEAFFGQGTRLTVV.

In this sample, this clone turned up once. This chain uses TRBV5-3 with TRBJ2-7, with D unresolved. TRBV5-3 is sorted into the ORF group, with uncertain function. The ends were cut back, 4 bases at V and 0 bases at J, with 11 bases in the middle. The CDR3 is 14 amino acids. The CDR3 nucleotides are TGTGCCAGAAGCCCACAGTATACCTCCTACGAGCAGTACTTC. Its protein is CARSPQYTSYEQYF.

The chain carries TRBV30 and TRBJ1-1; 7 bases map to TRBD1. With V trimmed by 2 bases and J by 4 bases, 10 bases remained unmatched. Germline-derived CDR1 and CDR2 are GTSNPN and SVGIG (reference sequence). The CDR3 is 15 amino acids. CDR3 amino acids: CAWSTQDSGGTEAFF. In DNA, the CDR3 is TGTGCCTGGAGTACCCAGGACTCAGGGGGCACTGAAGCTTTCTTT.

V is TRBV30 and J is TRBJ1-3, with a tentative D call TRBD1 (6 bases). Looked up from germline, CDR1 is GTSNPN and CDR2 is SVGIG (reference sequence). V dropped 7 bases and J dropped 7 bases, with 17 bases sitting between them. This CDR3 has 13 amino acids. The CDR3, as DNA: TGTGCCTCTAATGCAGGGGATCTGAACACCATATATTTT. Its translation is CASNAGDLNTIYF.

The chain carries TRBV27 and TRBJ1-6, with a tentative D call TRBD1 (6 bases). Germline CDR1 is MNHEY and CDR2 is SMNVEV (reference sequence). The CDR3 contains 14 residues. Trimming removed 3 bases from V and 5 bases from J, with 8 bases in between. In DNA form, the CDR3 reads TGTGCCAGCAGTTTGCAGGGGCATAATTCACCCCTCCACTTT. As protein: CASSLQGHNSPLHF.

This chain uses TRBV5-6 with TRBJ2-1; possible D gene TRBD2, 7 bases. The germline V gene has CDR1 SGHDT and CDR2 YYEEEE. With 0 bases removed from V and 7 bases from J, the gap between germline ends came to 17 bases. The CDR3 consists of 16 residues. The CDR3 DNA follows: TGTGCCAGCAGCTTGGCCCTTGGCGGGGGCGAGAATGAGCAGTTCTTC. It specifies CASSLALGGGENEQFF.

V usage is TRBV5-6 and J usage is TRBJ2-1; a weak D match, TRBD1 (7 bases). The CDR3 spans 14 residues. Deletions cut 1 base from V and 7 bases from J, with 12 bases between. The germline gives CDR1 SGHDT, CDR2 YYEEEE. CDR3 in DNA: TGTGCCAGCAGCTTGTGGCAGGGGGGAAATGAGCAGTTCTTC. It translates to CASSLWQGGNEQFF. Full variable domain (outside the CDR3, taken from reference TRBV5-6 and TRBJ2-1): DAGVTQSPTHLIKTRGQQVTLRCSPKSGHDTVSWYQQALGQGPQFIFQYYEEEERQRGNFPDRFSGHQFPNYSSELNVNALLLGDSALYLCASSLWQGGNEQFFGPGTRLTVL.

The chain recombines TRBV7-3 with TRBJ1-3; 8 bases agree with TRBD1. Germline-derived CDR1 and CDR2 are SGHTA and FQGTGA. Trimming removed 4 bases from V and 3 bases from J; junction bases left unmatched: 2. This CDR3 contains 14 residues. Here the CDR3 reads CASSSTGVGNTIYF. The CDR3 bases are TGTGCCAGCAGCTCGACAGGGGTTGGAAACACCATATATTTT.

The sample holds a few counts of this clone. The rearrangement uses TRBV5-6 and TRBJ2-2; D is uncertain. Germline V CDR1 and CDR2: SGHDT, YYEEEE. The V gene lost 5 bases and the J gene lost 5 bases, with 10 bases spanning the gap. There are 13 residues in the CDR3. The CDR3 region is CASRGRRTGELFF. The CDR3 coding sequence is TGTGCCAGCAGGGGTAGGCGGACCGGGGAGCTGTTTTTT.

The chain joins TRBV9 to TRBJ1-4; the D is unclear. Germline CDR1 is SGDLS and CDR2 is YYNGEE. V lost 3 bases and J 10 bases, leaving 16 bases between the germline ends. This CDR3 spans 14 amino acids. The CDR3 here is CASSARGDGGKLFF. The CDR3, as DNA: TGTGCCAGCAGCGCCCGGGGTGACGGTGGAAAACTGTTTTTT.

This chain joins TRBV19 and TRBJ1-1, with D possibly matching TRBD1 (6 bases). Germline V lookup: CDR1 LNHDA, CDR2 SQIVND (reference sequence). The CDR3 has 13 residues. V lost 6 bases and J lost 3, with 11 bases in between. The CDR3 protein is CASSLQGDTEAFF. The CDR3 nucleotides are TGTGCCAGTAGCTTACAGGGAGACACTGAAGCTTTCTTT.

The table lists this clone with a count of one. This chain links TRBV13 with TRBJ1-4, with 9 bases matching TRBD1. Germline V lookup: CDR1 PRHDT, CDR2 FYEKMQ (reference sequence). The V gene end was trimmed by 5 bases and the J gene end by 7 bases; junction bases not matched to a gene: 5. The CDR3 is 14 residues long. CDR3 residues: CASSLGTGREKLFF. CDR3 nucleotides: TGTGCCAGCAGCCTCGGGACAGGGCGTGAAAAACTGTTTTTT.

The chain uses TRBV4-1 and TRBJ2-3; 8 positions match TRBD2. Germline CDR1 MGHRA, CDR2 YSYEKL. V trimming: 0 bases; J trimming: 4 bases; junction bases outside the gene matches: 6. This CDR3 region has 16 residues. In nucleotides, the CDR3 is TGCGCCAGCAGCCAAGATGGAGCGGGGGAAGCAGATACGCAGTATTTT. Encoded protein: CASSQDGAGEADTQYF.

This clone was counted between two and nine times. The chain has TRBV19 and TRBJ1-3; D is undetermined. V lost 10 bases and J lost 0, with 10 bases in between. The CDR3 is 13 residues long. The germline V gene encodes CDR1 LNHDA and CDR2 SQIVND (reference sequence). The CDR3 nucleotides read TGTGCCACCACACACAGCTCTGGAAACACCATATATTTT. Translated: CATTHSSGNTIYF.

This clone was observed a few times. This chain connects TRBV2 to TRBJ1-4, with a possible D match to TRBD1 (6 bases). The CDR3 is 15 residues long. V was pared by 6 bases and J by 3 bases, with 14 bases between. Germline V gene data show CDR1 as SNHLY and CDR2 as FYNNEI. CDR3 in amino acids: CASSLEGGANEKLFF. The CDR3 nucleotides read TGTGCCAGCAGCCTCGAGGGGGGGGCTAATGAAAAACTGTTTTTT.

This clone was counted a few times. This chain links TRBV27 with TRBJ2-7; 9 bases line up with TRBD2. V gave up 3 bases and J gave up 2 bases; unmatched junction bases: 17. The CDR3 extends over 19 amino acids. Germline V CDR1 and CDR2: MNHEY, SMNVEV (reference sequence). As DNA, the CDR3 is TGTGCCAGCAGTTTTGGGTCTAGCGGGGTTAAAGGAAAACCCTACGAGCAGTACTTC. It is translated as CASSFGSSGVKGKPYEQYF.

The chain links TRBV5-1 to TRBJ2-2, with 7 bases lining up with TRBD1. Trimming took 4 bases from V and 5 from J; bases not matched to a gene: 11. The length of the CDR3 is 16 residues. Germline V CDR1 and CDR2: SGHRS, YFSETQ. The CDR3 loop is CASSTPTGTVTGELFF. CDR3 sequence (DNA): TGCGCCAGCAGCACTCCTACCGGGACAGTTACCGGGGAGCTGTTTTTT.